This T cell receptor beta chain was sequenced for a study of chemoradiotherapy in HPV16-positive cancers. As for the study in general: Candidate HPV-specific clones and shared TCR motifs came from two HPV16-positive patients. General study results and limits: Candidate HPV-specific clones and E7-related TCR motifs grew in tumor during treatment. The functional HPV-specific definition rests on just a couple of HPV16-positive patients.

Remarks on this clone: Its specificity is not known.

Produced via immunoSEQ multiplex PCR; TCRdb's table is partial and in-frame only. The repertoire holds 30,000 to 35,000 clones, with 80% as singletons. Repertoires were sampled repeatedly during chemoradiotherapy. The germline gives CDR1 SGHNT, CDR2 YYREEE (reference sequence). V shed 4 bases, J shed 4 bases, and the junction held 10 bases outside the gene matches. The CDR3 has 15 residues. V and J are TRBV5-4 and TRBJ2-5; TRBD2 agrees at 7 bases. The sequences come from blood, collected from a patient who underwent chemoradiotherapy. This receptor was taken from a human donor with HPV-associated anogenital cancer. This chain's CDR3 is CASSPYGGGRETQYF. The CDR3 bases are TGTGCCAGCAGCCCGTATGGGGGGGGACGAGAGACCCAGTACTTC.